The present TCR beta chain was sequenced within a study of CD8+CD57+ T cells in acquired aplastic anemia. Genomic DNA served as template for TCR beta VDJ and CDR3 profiling. TCRdb re-analysed the reads in MiXCR, keeping a single row per CDR3 protein. The sample has approximately 200,000 distinct CDR3 sequences; roughly 50% are singletons. This clonotype was observed at least ten times. The CDR3 contains 14 residues. With 0 bases removed from V and 4 bases from J, the gap between germline ends came to 7 bases. Germline CDR1 and CDR2: SGHTS and YDEGEE. CD8+CD57+ cell expansion had been shown by flow cytometry in patients chosen for sequencing. As a group, the patients uniformly had severe acquired aplastic anemia.

Specimen: sorted CD4+, CD8+, or CD8+CD57+ T cells (not recorded which) from PBMCs. The rearrangement links TRBV5-8 to TRBJ2-2; a possible D gene is TRBD2 (6 bases). This clonotype was obtained from a human donor with aplastic anemia. The CDR3 DNA follows: TGTGCCAGCAGCTTGGGGCGGGGCACCGGGGAGCTGTTTTTT. Residues: CASSLGRGTGELFF.